This T cell receptor (beta chain) was sequenced in a study of cytomegalovirus exposure and HLA in healthy donors. Study summary: Early on, a data release was issued that held some 85 million unique TCRs from HLA-typed donors. Study-wide points: TCR beta sequences reportedly predicted the HLA-A and HLA-B alleles of most subjects accurately. Productive rates of about 87% or about 30% were seen for most TCR beta V segments in an earlier analysis.

Use of 60 Vbeta and 13 Jbeta primers characterized the PCR. Authors' processing steps: Later, an analysis found 75 million to 100 million unique TCR beta chains, and roughly 10 million of these were shared. The repertoire was sequenced with immunoSEQ multiplex PCR; TCRdb's copy has only in-frame clones and lacks some. V and J calls and clone size come straight from that table; D and trimming were deduced from the DNA. This sample carries approximately 75,000 clones, 60% to 75% of them seen once, and the ten largest clones take less than 25%. The CDR3 consists of 15 residues. Germline V gives CDR1 SGHRS, CDR2 YFSETQ. J lost 5 bases, V lost 0 bases, and 5 bases had no gene match. About this clone itself: What it binds is unknown.

The sequence came from a middle-aged man in good health and CMV-seropositive. The sequencing sample was made of PBMCs. The gene calls are TRBV5-1 and TRBJ2-5; 9 nucleotides line up with TRBD2. The CDR3 DNA is TGCGCCAGCAGCTTGGCCGGGACTAGCCGGGAGACCCAGTACTTC. This sequence encodes CASSLAGTSRETQYF.